One sample yielded the 9 T cell receptor beta chains listed below, sequenced in a study of blood T cell repertoires in COVID-19. Profiled with immunoSEQ multiplex PCR; TCRdb holds only in-frame clones, not every one. The sample lists approximately 170,000 clones, 65% to 80% occurring once. Sample: PBMCs or T cells enriched from blood (not recorded which). All receptors come from a woman aged 70-85 years in a cohort exposed to, infected with or recovered from COVID-19 (not recorded which).

The gene calls are TRBV7-9 and TRBJ2-5; the match to TRBD2 covers 12 bases. CDR3 length equals 16 residues. Trimming at V came to 3 bases and at J to 2 bases, leaving 4 bases not matched to a gene. CDR1 is SEHNR, CDR2 FQNEAQ, per germline (reference sequence). The CDR3 sequence is CASSFGTSGPQETQYF. CDR3 DNA sequence: TGTGCCAGCAGCTTCGGGACTAGCGGGCCTCAAGAGACCCAGTACTTC.

The chain couples TRBV5-1 to TRBJ2-3; possibly TRBD1 for D (5 bases). This CDR3 is 14 amino acids long. Trimming removed 0 bases from V and 4 bases from J, with 9 bases in between. Germline values: CDR1 SGHRS, CDR2 YFSETQ. The CDR3 bases are TGCGCCAGCAGCTTGGCCGGCAGGGCAGATACGCAGTATTTT. Amino acid sequence: CASSLAGRADTQYF.

This rearrangement joins TRBV9 to TRBJ2-7; TRBD1 is a possible D gene (5 bases). Trimming took off 2 bases at V and 2 bases at J, with 14 bases between the two ends. CDR1 SGDLS and CDR2 YYNGEE come from the germline V gene. The CDR3 is 15 amino acids. The DNA of the CDR3 is TGTGCCAGCAGCGTGGACACGGGTTACCCCTACGAGCAGTACTTC. Translated, it gives CASSVDTGYPYEQYF. Filled out from reference TRBV9 and TRBJ2-7, the complete variable domain reads DSGVTQTPKHLITATGQRVTLRCSPRSGDLSVYWYQQSLDQGLQFLIQYYNGEERAKGNILERFSAQQFPDLHSELNLSSLELGDSALYFCASSVDTGYPYEQYFGPGTRLTVT.

CDR3 bases: TGTGCCAGTAGTATAGCGGGAGGGCGACAAGAGACCCAGTACTTC. Amino acids: CASSIAGGRQETQYF. V is TRBV19 and J is TRBJ2-5, with 8 nucleotides matching TRBD2. The germline gives CDR1 LNHDA, CDR2 SQIVND (reference sequence). The length of the CDR3 is 15 residues. V shed 1 base and J 2 bases; nucleotides not matched to a gene: 3.

The chain has TRBV5-4 and TRBJ2-3, with TRBD1 matching over 7 bases. V lost 0 bases, J lost 0 bases, and 4 bases stayed unmatched. Germline loops: CDR1 SGHNT, CDR2 YYREEE (reference sequence). The CDR3 consists of 16 residues. The DNA of the CDR3 is TGTGCCAGCAGCTTGGCCGTGGGACAGAGCACAGATACGCAGTATTTT. It translates to CASSLAVGQSTDTQYF.

This clone was seen only a few times. This sequence joins TRBV4-1 and TRBJ2-5; D is ambiguous. Between the trimmed V and J ends, which lost 2 bases and 3 bases, there was a span of 7 bases. This CDR3 contains 13 residues. Germline V gives CDR1 MGHRA, CDR2 YSYEKL. The CDR3, as DNA: TGCGCCAGCAGCCAAAGCGCTAAAGAGACCCAGTACTTC. It yields the protein CASSQSAKETQYF.

V gene TRBV14 combines with J gene TRBJ2-7; no clear D gene. Between the trimmed V and J ends, which lost 5 bases and 3 bases, there was a span of 5 bases. The CDR3 totals 11 residues. Germline V gene sequence: CDR1 SGHDN, CDR2 FVKESK. The chain's CDR3 is CASSSGYEQYF. CDR3 DNA: TGTGCCAGCAGCTCCGGCTACGAGCAGTACTTC.

The chain combines TRBV6-5 with TRBJ1-1, with TRBD1 as a possible D gene (5 bases). This CDR3 contains 12 residues. Germline-derived CDR1 and CDR2 are MNHEY and SVGAGI. V was shortened by 6 bases and J by 3 bases, with 8 bases between the two germline ends. The CDR3 loop is CASSWGDTEAFF. DNA of the CDR3: TGTGCCAGCAGCTGGGGGGACACTGAAGCTTTCTTT.

The chain uses TRBV2 and TRBJ2-2; possible D gene TRBD2, 6 bases. The V and J ends lost 8 bases and 5 bases respectively, with 15 bases between them. Germline CDR1 and CDR2: SNHLY and FYNNEI. The CDR3 spans 14 residues. The CDR3 region is CASRRDGVTGELFF. The CDR3 coding sequence is TGTGCCAGCCGGCGGGACGGTGTAACCGGGGAGCTGTTTTTT.